The rows below give T cell receptor beta chains drawn from one sample of a study of cytomegalovirus exposure and HLA in healthy donors. Assay: immunoSEQ multiplex PCR; the TCRdb copy retains only in-frame clones and omits some. The sample shows 100,000 to 150,000 clones, 73% of them seen only once. Source material: PBMCs. These receptors all stem from a woman in her thirties or forties in good health and CMV-seronegative. The CDR3 runs from the conserved cysteine through the conserved F or W. A D gene is named only where the DNA matches it firmly. Clone size is given for some rows only: seen once, a few or many times, or a class if the clone is expanded.

CDR3nt	CDR3aa	d_gene	j_gene	abundance	v_gene	len
TGTGCCAGCTCCCCGGCGGGTCGGCGAAACTCTGGAAACACCATATATTTT	CASSPAGRRNSGNTIYF	NA	TRBJ1-3	NA	TRBV18	17
TGTGCCAGTTCTCCAACCGGGGGGCGCAATCAGCCCCAGCATTTT	CASSPTGGRNQPQHF	NA	TRBJ1-5	few	TRBV18	15
TGTGCCAGCAGCCCGAGGTCGGTGGTCACAGATACGCAGTATTTT	CASSPRSVVTDTQYF	NA	TRBJ2-3	NA	TRBV5-4	15
TGTGCCAGCAGTTATGGAACCAGCGGGAGTTGGGCAGATACGCAGTATTTT	CASSYGTSGSWADTQYF	TRBD2	TRBJ2-3	NA	TRBV28	17
TGTGCCATCAGAGGCCTAGCGGGGGATACGCAGTATTTT	CAIRGLAGDTQYF	TRBD2	TRBJ2-3	NA	TRBV10-3	13
TGTGCTAGTGGTCCCTCGGGGCGGGGACCCTACAATGAGCAGTTCTTC	CASGPSGRGPYNEQFF	NA	TRBJ2-1	NA	TRBV12-5	16
TGTGCCAGCAGCCAAGAGGGGGGGACTAGCGGGGGGAACACAGATACGCAGTATTTT	CASSQEGGTSGGNTDTQYF	TRBD2	TRBJ2-3	NA	TRBV4-2	19
TGTGCCAGCAACCCGACAGGGCCCTCCTACGAGCAGTACTTC	CASNPTGPSYEQYF	TRBD1	TRBJ2-7	NA	TRBV11-2	14
TGTGCCAGCAGCTTCACGGGGAGAGGTCAGCCCCAGCATTTT	CASSFTGRGQPQHF	NA	TRBJ1-5	NA	TRBV7-2	14
TGTGCCAGCAGTTACTTCCCCGGGACAGGGTGGTACACCTTC	CASSYFPGTGWYTF	TRBD1	TRBJ1-2	once	TRBV6-6	14
TGCGCCAGCAGGCTTTGGTCCGCAGGGGAGACCCAGTACTTC	CASRLWSAGETQYF	NA	TRBJ2-5	NA	TRBV5-1	14
TGTGCCTGGAGTCGACAGGGCAATCAGCCCCAGCATTTT	CAWSRQGNQPQHF	NA	TRBJ1-5	once	TRBV30	13
TGTGCCAGCAACGAGCGTCCTCGACCCTACGAGCAGTACTTC	CASNERPRPYEQYF	NA	TRBJ2-7	NA	TRBV21-1	14
TGTGCCAGCAGTGTATCGGGGGGGCAGTTCGCCGGGGAGCTGTTTTTT	CASSVSGGQFAGELFF	TRBD2	TRBJ2-2	NA	TRBV2	16
TGTGCCAGTAGTATAGGGGGCGACAGGGTGGTTGCGCAGTATTTT	CASSIGGDRVVAQYF	TRBD1	TRBJ2-3	many	TRBV19	15
TGTGCCAGCAGCTTAGCGCGACAGGGCGGCTACAATGAGCAGTTCTTC	CASSLARQGGYNEQFF	TRBD1	TRBJ2-1	NA	TRBV11-2	16
TGTGCCAGCTCACCACGGGGGGACAGGGGAGAGAACACTGAAGCTTTCTTT	CASSPRGDRGENTEAFF	TRBD1	TRBJ1-1	NA	TRBV18	17
TGTGCCAGCAAGCTGATGAGTAGAACGGGTGCGCAGTATTTT	CASKLMSRTGAQYF	NA	TRBJ2-3	NA	TRBV7-2	14
TGTGCCAGCACCCTATTGAGCCCTGACAGTCAGCCCCAGCATTTT	CASTLLSPDSQPQHF	NA	TRBJ1-5	NA	TRBV6-6	15
TGCAGCGTTGTCCCCTCCCACTCCTTAGCCAAAAACATTCAGTACTTC	CSVVPSHSLAKNIQYF	NA	TRBJ2-4	NA	TRBV29-1	16
TGTGCCAGCAGCAGGAAGCGGGAGAGCTCCTACAATGAGCAGTTCTTC	CASSRKRESSYNEQFF	TRBD2	TRBJ2-1	NA	TRBV7-8	16
TGTGCCAGCAGCCTCGGACAGGGGGCTCTCTATGGCTACACCTTC	CASSLGQGALYGYTF	TRBD1	TRBJ1-2	NA	TRBV5-5	15
TGTGCCAGCAGCAAACTTGGACTAGCGGGTCCCACAGATACGCAGTATTTT	CASSKLGLAGPTDTQYF	TRBD2	TRBJ2-3	NA	TRBV5-6	17
TGTGCCAGCAGTCTAGGGAGGAGCAATCAGCCCCAGCATTTT	CASSLGRSNQPQHF	NA	TRBJ1-5	NA	TRBV2	14
TGTGCCAGCAGCTTAGAGAATCGGCGGTATGGAAACACCATATATTTT	CASSLENRRYGNTIYF	NA	TRBJ1-3	few	TRBV11-1	16
TGTGCCAGCAGCCGGGACTACCTTAGCACAGATACGCAGTATTTT	CASSRDYLSTDTQYF	TRBD2	TRBJ2-3	NA	TRBV7-2	15
TGTGCCAGCTCCCCGGGGGCTGGAAACACCATATATTTT	CASSPGAGNTIYF	NA	TRBJ1-3	NA	TRBV7-2	13
TGTGCCAGCAGCTTATCGAGTAAAGAGACCCAGTACTTC	CASSLSSKETQYF	NA	TRBJ2-5	once	TRBV7-9	13
TGTGCCAGCAGAACCCCGACGGGACTAGCGGGAGGGCCGACCGGGGAGCTGTTTTTT	CASRTPTGLAGGPTGELFF	TRBD2	TRBJ2-2	NA	TRBV2	19
TGTGCCAGCACCGCGGGACAGGGGTTTTCTGATACGCAGTATTTT	CASTAGQGFSDTQYF	TRBD1	TRBJ2-3	NA	TRBV2	15
TGTGCCAGTATCGGACAGAACTATGGCTACACCTTC	CASIGQNYGYTF	NA	TRBJ1-2	NA	TRBV19	12
TGTGCCAGCAGTCGGGACAGGGGGGGCAATCAGCCCCAGCATTTT	CASSRDRGGNQPQHF	TRBD1	TRBJ1-5	few	TRBV6-5	15
TGTGCCAGCTCCCGTGAACACAATCAGCCCCAGCATTTT	CASSREHNQPQHF	NA	TRBJ1-5	NA	TRBV18	13
TGTGCCAGCAGTGCCCAGGCGGGCGATACGCAGTATTTT	CASSAQAGDTQYF	NA	TRBJ2-3	NA	TRBV25-1	13
TGTGCCAGCAGTTCGGAGTCTTCTGGGGCCAACGTCCTGACTTTC	CASSSESSGANVLTF	NA	TRBJ2-6	NA	TRBV5-4	15
TGTGCCAGCAGGGAGAACTATGGCTACACCTTC	CASRENYGYTF	NA	TRBJ1-2	NA	TRBV28	11